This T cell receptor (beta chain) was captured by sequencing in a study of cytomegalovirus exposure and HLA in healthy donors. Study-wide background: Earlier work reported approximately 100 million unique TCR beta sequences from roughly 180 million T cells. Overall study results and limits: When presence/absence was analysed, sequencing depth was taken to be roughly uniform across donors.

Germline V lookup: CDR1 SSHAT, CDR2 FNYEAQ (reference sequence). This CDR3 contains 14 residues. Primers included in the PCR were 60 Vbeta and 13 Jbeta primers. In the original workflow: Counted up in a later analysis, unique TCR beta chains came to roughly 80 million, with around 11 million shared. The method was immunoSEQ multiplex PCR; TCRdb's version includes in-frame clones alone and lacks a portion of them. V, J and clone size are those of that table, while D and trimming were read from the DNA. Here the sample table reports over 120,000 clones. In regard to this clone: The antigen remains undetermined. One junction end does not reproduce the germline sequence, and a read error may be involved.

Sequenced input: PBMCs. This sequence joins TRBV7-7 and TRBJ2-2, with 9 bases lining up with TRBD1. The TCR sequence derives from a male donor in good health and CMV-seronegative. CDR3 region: CASSFGTGNGELFF. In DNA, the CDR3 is TGTGCTAGCAGCTTCGGGACAGGGAACGGGGAGCTGTTTTTT.